This note documents a single T cell receptor beta chain sequence. What it binds is not known. A much bigger clone sits one base away, suggesting this may be a read error. Using a J-beta primer mix together with a sample-barcoded 5' primer, a second PCR was run for roughly 7 to 12 cycles. TCRdb recomputed calls from the 5' RACE reads with MiXCR, one row per CDR3 protein. The sample has fewer than 1 million distinct CDR3 sequences, around 45% seen once. The sample originates from a study of blood T cells in healthy people across ages. Regarding the study as a whole: Researchers report that TCR beta diversity correlated strongly with naive T cell percentage.

The CDR3 has 15 amino acids. Germline V gives CDR1 MDHEN, CDR2 SYDVKM. The sequenced sample was blood. This receptor was obtained from a man in his fifties or sixties in good health. V and J are TRBV28 and TRBJ2-7; TRBD2 agrees at 11 bases. For the CDR3, the DNA is TGTTCCAGCAGTCCCGGGACTAGCGGAACCTACGAGCAGTACTTC. Its translation: CSSSPGTSGTYEQYF.